The 24 T cell receptor beta chains in this list originate from one sample, sequenced in a study of blood T cell repertoires in COVID-19. The protocol was immunoSEQ multiplex PCR, while the TCRdb copy is restricted to in-frame clones and leaves out a portion. Seen here are some 170,000 clones, more than 75% observed once, and the top ten hold 0.85% to 1.2%. The material sequenced was peripheral blood. The source of these receptors is a middle-aged man with acute or convalescent COVID-19.

The CDR3 DNA follows: TGCGCCAGCAGCCACCCGACAGGTAGCACAGATACGCAGTATTTT. Translating it yields CASSHPTGSTDTQYF. The V call is TRBV4-1, the J call TRBJ2-3, with a possible D match to TRBD1 (6 bases). The V end lost 3 bases, the J end lost 0 bases, and 10 bases lay between the germline ends. The CDR3 totals 15 residues. Germline assignment: CDR1 MGHRA and CDR2 YSYEKL.

This sequence joins TRBV7-6 and TRBJ1-3; D is perhaps TRBD1 (6 bases). The CDR3 has 17 amino acids. Germline CDR1 SGHVS, CDR2 FNYEAQ. Trimming stripped 4 bases from V and 2 bases from J, with 18 bases between. The CDR3 DNA sequence: TGTGCCAGCAGCTCGCAACAGGGTTCTCTTGCTGGAAACACCATATATTTT. This encodes CASSSQQGSLAGNTIYF.

The chain couples TRBV19 to TRBJ1-1; D not resolved. CDR3 size: 13 residues. Germline V gene data show CDR1 as LNHDA and CDR2 as SQIVND (reference sequence). Trimming stripped 2 bases from V and 6 bases from J, with 10 bases between. The CDR3 protein is CASSILGSAEAFF. CDR3 in DNA: TGTGCCAGTAGTATATTAGGGAGCGCTGAAGCTTTCTTT. Combining the CDR3 with reference TRBV19 and TRBJ1-1 gives the whole variable domain DGGITQSPKYLFRKEGQNVTLSCEQNLNHDAMYWYRQDPGQGLRLIYYSQIVNDFQKGDIAEGYSVSREKKESFPLTVTSAQKNPTAFYLCASSILGSAEAFFGQGTRLTVV.

The chain is built from TRBV29-1 and TRBJ1-1, with 9 bases matching TRBD1. The J segment lost 6 bases and the V segment lost 6 bases, leaving 2 bases of the junction unmatched. CDR1 and CDR2 (germline): SQVTM, ANQGSEA. The CDR3 is 11 amino acids. As DNA, the CDR3 is TGCAGCGTGGGACAGGGCCCTGAAGCTTTCTTT. This translates into CSVGQGPEAFF.

The rearrangement links TRBV6-2 or TRBV6-3 to TRBJ1-5; maybe TRBD1 (5 bases). The CDR3 extends over 16 amino acids. Germline V gene lookup returns CDR1 MNHEY and CDR2 SVGEGT. V dropped 2 bases and J dropped 6 bases, with 17 bases sitting between them. The CDR3 DNA is TGTGCCAGCAGTTACGCGGGGGAGGCCGTTTTTCAGCCCCAGCATTTT. This sequence encodes CASSYAGEAVFQPQHF.

The rearrangement joins TRBV4-3 to TRBJ1-4, with D perhaps matching TRBD1 (5 bases). The CDR3 sequence is 17 residues long. Germline CDR1 is LGHNA and CDR2 is YSLEER. V dropped 4 bases and J dropped 0 bases, with 15 bases sitting between them. The CDR3 nucleotides read TGCGCCAGCAGCCTTACATGGGGGGGGTCAACTAATGAAAAACTGTTTTTT. Translation gives CASSLTWGGSTNEKLFF.

The sample holds a few counts of this clone. V is TRBV29-1 and J is TRBJ2-5; unclear D gene. The CDR3 loop spans 11 amino acids. V lost 4 bases and J 4 bases, leaving 7 bases between the germline ends. The germline V gene encodes CDR1 SQVTM and CDR2 ANQGSEA. CDR3 sequence (DNA): TGCAGCGTTGGCCCGCGAGAGACCCAGTACTTC. Residues: CSVGPRETQYF.

V and J are TRBV5-1 and TRBJ2-3; D is unresolved. There are 13 residues in the CDR3. The V and J ends lost 3 bases and 9 bases respectively, with 14 bases between them. Germline lookup yields CDR1 SGHRS and CDR2 YFSETQ. CDR3 coding DNA: TGCGCCAGCAGCTCCCTCGCGGAGCCCACGCAGTATTTT. Translating gives CASSSLAEPTQYF.

V gene TRBV11-2 combines with J gene TRBJ2-7; possibly TRBD1 for D (6 bases). CDR3 length: 16 amino acids. Germline values: CDR1 SGHAT, CDR2 FQNNGV. Trimming shortened V by 4 bases and J by 3 bases, and 19 bases separated the two germline ends. The CDR3: CASSSPTTGTLYEQYF. The DNA of the CDR3 is TGTGCCAGCAGCTCTCCAACAACCGGGACACTCTACGAGCAGTACTTC.

The gene calls are TRBV28 and TRBJ2-6; D remains ambiguous. Germline values: CDR1 MDHEN, CDR2 SYDVKM. V was pared by 2 bases and J by 10 bases, with 9 bases between. This CDR3 region has 13 residues. CDR3 loop: CASSLRSFNVLTF. Written as DNA, the CDR3 is TGTGCCAGCAGTTTAAGGAGTTTTAACGTCCTGACTTTC.

The chain couples TRBV6-5 to TRBJ1-6; no definite D call. The CDR3 runs to 13 residues. Germline CDR1 MNHEY, CDR2 SVGAGI. V lost 5 bases, J lost 8 bases, and 10 bases lay in between. The chain's CDR3 is CASSRAADSPLHF. The CDR3 bases are TGTGCCAGCAGTCGCGCCGCGGATTCACCCCTCCACTTT.

V gene TRBV2 combines with J gene TRBJ1-6; possible D gene TRBD1, 6 bases. The germline CDR1 and CDR2 sequences are SNHLY and FYNNEI. CDR3 length equals 13 residues. Deletions cut 0 bases from V and 17 bases from J, with 14 bases between. CDR3 sequence (DNA): TGTGCCAGCAGTGAAGCGGGAACAGGGCAAATCCACTTT. Translated: CASSEAGTGQIHF. Full variable domain (remainder filled in from reference TRBV2 and TRBJ1-6): EPEVTQTPSHQVTQMGQEVILRCVPISNHLYFYWYRQILGQKVEFLVSFYNNEISEKSEIFDDQFSVERPDGSNFTLKIRSTKLEDSAMYFCASSEAGTGQIHFGNGTRLTVT.

The chain is built from TRBV18 and TRBJ1-1, with D possibly being TRBD1 (5 bases). V was clipped by 5 bases and J by 0 bases, with 7 bases between them. The CDR3 consists of 13 residues. The germline gives CDR1 KGHSH, CDR2 LQKENI. The CDR3 bases are TGTGCCAGCTCAGGGGGGTTGAACACTGAAGCTTTCTTT. As protein: CASSGGLNTEAFF.

V usage is TRBV5-1 and J usage is TRBJ1-1; tentative D call: TRBD1 (5 bases). The ends were cut back, 6 bases at V and 6 bases at J, with 15 bases in the middle. Germline V gives CDR1 SGHRS, CDR2 YFSETQ. The CDR3 runs to 13 residues. CDR3 protein: CASMGGSWAEAFF. The CDR3 DNA follows: TGCGCCAGCATGGGGGGGAGTTGGGCTGAAGCTTTCTTT.

This chain links TRBV5-6 with TRBJ2-7, with TRBD1 as a possible D gene (5 bases). Germline V CDR1 and CDR2: SGHDT, YYEEEE. Trimming left V 0 bases short and J 3 bases short, with 16 bases between. The CDR3 runs 16 residues. DNA for the CDR3: TGTGCCAGCAGCTTGGTATCGAGACAGAATGTCTACGAGCAGTACTTC. Its protein product is CASSLVSRQNVYEQYF.

This sequence joins TRBV5-4 and TRBJ2-3, with TRBD2 matching over 13 bases. V was pared by 3 bases and J by 6 bases, with 10 bases of the junction left unmatched. Germline V CDR1 and CDR2: SGHNT, YYREEE (reference sequence). CDR3 size: 17 residues. The CDR3 sequence is CASSSLAGGLLPDTQYF. CDR3 sequence (DNA): TGTGCCAGCAGCTCACTAGCGGGGGGGCTCCTCCCGGATACGCAGTATTTT. Drawing the rest from reference TRBV5-4 and TRBJ2-3, the complete variable domain is ETGVTQSPTHLIKTRGQQVTLRCSSQSGHNTVSWYQQALGQGPQFIFQYYREEENGRGNFPPRFSGLQFPNYSSELNVNALELDDSALYLCASSSLAGGLLPDTQYFGPGTRLTVL.

The rearrangement uses TRBV4-3 and TRBJ1-1; D is perhaps TRBD1 (5 bases). CDR1 LGHNA and CDR2 YSLEER come from the germline V gene. The CDR3 has 14 residues. V was shortened by 2 bases and J by 6 bases, with 13 bases between the two germline ends. CDR3 nucleotides: TGCGCCAGCAGCCAATACCAGGGTGAGGCTGAAGCTTTCTTT. Translating it yields CASSQYQGEAEAFF.

This sequence joins TRBV15 and TRBJ1-5; TRBD1 matches at 7 bases. This CDR3 has 14 residues. V trimming: 8 bases; J trimming: 0 bases; junction bases outside the gene matches: 4. Germline CDR1 reads LNHNV; CDR2 reads YYDKDF (reference sequence). For the CDR3, the DNA is TGTGCCACCGGGGACAGCTATAGCAATCAGCCCCAGCATTTT. Its protein product is CATGDSYSNQPQHF.

The V gene is TRBV4-2, the J gene TRBJ2-2; TRBD2 is a possible D gene (6 bases). Per germline, CDR1 LGHNA and CDR2 YNFKEQ. The V end lost 0 bases, the J end lost 5 bases, and 13 bases lay between the germline ends. This CDR3 spans 16 amino acids. CDR3 sequence: CASSQDLGRGTGELFF. DNA for the CDR3: TGTGCCAGCAGCCAAGATCTCGGTCGGGGGACCGGGGAGCTGTTTTTT.

V is TRBV6-5 and J is TRBJ1-2; TRBD1 aligns across 8 bases. CDR3 size: 14 residues. The germline V gene encodes CDR1 MNHEY and CDR2 SVGAGI. The V gene end was trimmed by 6 bases and the J gene end by 8 bases; junction bases not matched to a gene: 11. Here the CDR3 DNA reads TGTGCCAGCAGCGGACAGGGAAGATCTCCGGGCTACACCTTC. It is translated as CASSGQGRSPGYTF.

This rearrangement joins TRBV5-1 to TRBJ2-3; TRBD2 might be the D (6 bases). Germline CDR1 SGHRS, CDR2 YFSETQ. Trimming stripped 0 bases from V and 1 base from J, with 9 bases between. The CDR3 spans 15 residues. For the CDR3, the DNA is TGCGCCAGCAGCTTGGATACGGGGGGCACAGATACGCAGTATTTT. Amino acid sequence: CASSLDTGGTDTQYF.

The rearrangement uses TRBV5-4 and TRBJ1-2; D ambiguous. There are 16 residues in the CDR3. Trimming left V 0 bases short and J 3 bases short, with 15 bases between. CDR1 SGHNT and CDR2 YYREEE come from the germline V gene (reference sequence). The CDR3 loop reads CASSLAPDVAHYGYTF. The CDR3 bases are TGTGCCAGCAGCTTGGCCCCCGATGTAGCGCACTATGGCTACACCTTC.

This chain connects TRBV3-1 (or the pseudogene TRBV3-2) to TRBJ1-2; 12 nucleotides agree with TRBD1. This CDR3 has 16 residues. V was clipped by 4 bases and J by 7 bases; unmatched bases: 10. Germline lookup yields CDR1 LGHDT and CDR2 YNNKEL (reference sequence). This CDR3 reads CASSPVGTGGGSGYTF. The CDR3 DNA reads TGTGCCAGCAGCCCCGTGGGGACAGGGGGCGGGAGTGGCTACACCTTC.

The chain uses TRBV18 and TRBJ2-2; 8 positions agree with TRBD1. Germline V gene lookup returns CDR1 KGHSH and CDR2 LQKENI. The CDR3 covers 15 residues. The J segment lost 6 bases and the V segment lost 2 bases, leaving 5 bases of the junction unmatched. CDR3 bases: TGTGCCAGCTCACCAGGGACAGGAGGGGCCGGGGAGCTGTTTTTT. Amino acids: CASSPGTGGAGELFF.